These 22 T cell receptor beta chains were sequenced from one sample in a study of cytomegalovirus exposure and HLA in healthy donors. Clones were read by immunoSEQ multiplex PCR, and TCRdb kept only the in-frame ones, dropping some. The profile shows 70,000 to 75,000 clones, 85% to 95% of them singletons. The sequencing sample was made of PBMCs. Receptors originate from a woman aged 18-29 years in good health and CMV-seropositive.

The gene calls are TRBV6-5 and TRBJ2-1, with TRBD2 matching over 8 bases. The germline V gene has CDR1 MNHEY and CDR2 SVGAGI. V gave up 6 bases and J gave up 15 bases; unmatched junction bases: 10. This CDR3 has 12 residues. The CDR3 region is CASSATSGHRFF. Here the CDR3 DNA reads TGTGCCAGCAGCGCTACTAGCGGCCATCGGTTCTTC.

This chain links TRBV7-6 with TRBJ2-5; 7 bases map to TRBD2. Trimming took 1 base from V and 3 from J; bases not matched to a gene: 2. The CDR3 contains 14 residues. Germline V CDR1 and CDR2: SGHVS, FNYEAQ. CDR3 nucleotides: TGTGCCAGCAGCTTAGATGGGACTAAAGAGACCCAGTACTTC. It specifies CASSLDGTKETQYF. Full variable domain (missing parts from reference TRBV7-6 and TRBJ2-5): GAGVSQSPRYKVTKRGQDVALRCDPISGHVSLYWYRQALGQGPEFLTYFNYEAQQDKSGLPNDRFSAERPEGSISTLTIQRTEQRDSAMYRCASSLDGTKETQYFGPGTRLLVL.

J is TRBJ2-3 and V is TRBV29-1; D remains unclear. V shed 3 bases and J shed 1 base, with 8 bases lying between them. This CDR3 contains 13 residues. In germline, CDR1 is SQVTM, CDR2 ANQGSEA. The CDR3 reads CSVDPQGTDTQYF. The CDR3 DNA reads as TGCAGCGTTGATCCGCAGGGCACAGATACGCAGTATTTT.

The chain carries TRBV5-6 and TRBJ1-1; TRBD1 agrees at 8 bases. CDR1 is SGHDT, CDR2 YYEEEE, per germline. The CDR3 consists of 14 residues. V gave up 0 bases and J gave up 5 bases; unmatched junction bases: 3. In DNA form, the CDR3 reads TGTGCCAGCAGCTTGGTACAGGGGGGAACTGAAGCTTTCTTT. Residues: CASSLVQGGTEAFF. The full variable domain, with the rest looked up from reference TRBV5-6 and TRBJ1-1, is DAGVTQSPTHLIKTRGQQVTLRCSPKSGHDTVSWYQQALGQGPQFIFQYYEEEERQRGNFPDRFSGHQFPNYSSELNVNALLLGDSALYLCASSLVQGGTEAFFGQGTRLTVV.

V is TRBV10-3 and J is TRBJ2-7; D unclear. Germline V gene sequence: CDR1 ENHRY, CDR2 SYGVKD. The CDR3 consists of 11 residues. The V end lost 6 bases, the J end lost 1 base, and 4 bases lay between the germline ends. The CDR3 DNA is TGTGCCATCAGCGGGTCCTACGAGCAGTACTTC. Protein sequence: CAISGSYEQYF.

The CDR3 spells CAWRSSTNEKLFF. The CDR3 DNA follows: TGTGCCTGGAGGTCCTCAACTAATGAAAAACTGTTTTTT. The chain uses TRBV30 and TRBJ1-4; the D is unclear. Germline CDR1 and CDR2: GTSNPN and SVGIG (reference sequence). This CDR3 spans 13 amino acids. Between the trimmed V and J ends, which lost 3 bases and 0 bases, there was a span of 5 bases.

This chain joins TRBV15 and TRBJ1-2; 8 nucleotides match TRBD1. Germline values: CDR1 LNHNV, CDR2 YYDKDF (reference sequence). Losses at the gene ends were 4 bases for V and 3 bases for J; bases not matched to a gene: 7. This CDR3 has 15 residues. CDR3 protein: CATSNPRTGHYGYTF. The CDR3 nucleotides are TGTGCCACCAGCAACCCACGGACAGGGCACTATGGCTACACCTTC.

The chain combines TRBV7-8 with TRBJ2-3; 11 positions match TRBD2. CDR3 length: 16 residues. V gave up 5 bases and J gave up 1 base; unmatched junction bases: 5. The germline CDR1 and CDR2 sequences are SGHVS and FQNEAQ. The CDR3 DNA reads TGTGCCAGCAGCAGATCGGGACTAGCGGGCACAGATACGCAGTATTTT. It yields the protein CASSRSGLAGTDTQYF.

The genes are TRBV19 and TRBJ1-2; the match to TRBD1 covers 7 bases. Germline trimming cut 10 bases from V and 3 bases from J; bases unmatched to any gene: 5. Germline-derived CDR1 and CDR2 are LNHDA and SQIVND (reference sequence). The CDR3 length is 12 residues. This CDR3 reads CATADRYYGYTF. CDR3 bases: TGTGCCACGGCGGACAGGTACTATGGCTACACCTTC.

The chain has TRBV2 and TRBJ2-5; 9 nucleotides line up with TRBD2. CDR3 size: 15 residues. V trimming: 4 bases; J trimming: 3 bases; junction bases outside the gene matches: 6. Germline V gives CDR1 SNHLY, CDR2 FYNNEI. CDR3 in amino acids: CASSGIAGAEETQYF. In nucleotides, the CDR3 is TGTGCCAGCAGTGGCATAGCGGGGGCCGAAGAGACCCAGTACTTC.

The chain couples TRBV30 to TRBJ1-2, with 7 bases aligning to TRBD1. This CDR3 region has 13 residues. The germline V gene encodes CDR1 GTSNPN and CDR2 SVGIG (reference sequence). V was clipped by 6 bases and J by 3 bases; unmatched bases: 7. The DNA of the CDR3 is TGTGCCTGCCTCATTGACAGGGACTATGGCTACACCTTC. Its protein is CACLIDRDYGYTF.

The chain uses TRBV9 and TRBJ2-3, with D maybe TRBD1 (5 bases). The V gene lost 0 bases and the J gene lost 0 bases, with 8 bases spanning the gap. CDR3 length equals 15 residues. From germline, CDR1 is SGDLS and CDR2 YYNGEE. CDR3 bases: TGTGCCAGCAGCGTAGGGGGCGGTAGCACAGATACGCAGTATTTT. It yields the protein CASSVGGGSTDTQYF.

This chain joins TRBV30 and TRBJ2-7; D possibly corresponds to TRBD1 (6 bases). Germline V gene sequence: CDR1 GTSNPN, CDR2 SVGIG (reference sequence). The CDR3 is 13 amino acids. Trimming removed 4 bases from V and 2 bases from J, with 12 bases in between. The CDR3 is CAWTRDTTYEQYF. Here the CDR3 DNA reads TGTGCCTGGACGAGGGACACCACCTACGAGCAGTACTTC.

V gene TRBV2 combines with J gene TRBJ1-2; D call uncertain. The CDR3 length is 15 residues. V lost 3 bases, J lost 6 bases, and 17 bases lay in between. Germline V lookup: CDR1 SNHLY, CDR2 FYNNEI. The CDR3 region has the DNA TGTGCCAGCAGTGATTTTAACCTCCCGGCGGATGGCTACACCTTC. Residues: CASSDFNLPADGYTF.

This rearrangement joins TRBV5-6 to TRBJ2-7; TRBD2 matches 8 bases. V gave up 3 bases and J gave up 5 bases; unmatched junction bases: 10. The CDR3 runs to 15 residues. Germline V lookup: CDR1 SGHDT, CDR2 YYEEEE. The CDR3 bases are TGTGCCAGCAGCTCATTATCCGGGAGGGGCAACGAGCAGTACTTC. It is translated as CASSSLSGRGNEQYF.

This chain uses TRBV5-1 with TRBJ1-1; a weak D match, TRBD1 (5 bases). The germline V gene encodes CDR1 SGHRS and CDR2 YFSETQ. There are 16 residues in the CDR3. V was clipped by 1 base and J by 0 bases, with 13 bases between them. The CDR3 DNA reads TGCGCCAGCAGCTTGTTTGGGGCCAGGGTGAACACTGAAGCTTTCTTT. This encodes CASSLFGARVNTEAFF.

This sequence joins TRBV5-6 and TRBJ2-1; 9 bases are a match to TRBD1. Germline values: CDR1 SGHDT, CDR2 YYEEEE. Losses at the gene ends were 2 bases for V and 1 base for J; bases not matched to a gene: 4. The CDR3 is made up of 16 amino acids. The CDR3 sequence: CASSFIDRGSYNEQFF. CDR3 nucleotides: TGTGCCAGCAGCTTCATAGACAGGGGGTCCTACAATGAGCAGTTCTTC.

The chain carries TRBV18 and TRBJ2-7; D is perhaps TRBD2 (5 bases). The V gene's germline CDR1 is KGHSH and CDR2 LQKENI. V was pared by 0 bases and J by 0 bases, with 9 bases between. The CDR3 spans 15 residues. CDR3 nucleotides: TGTGCCAGCTCACCACCGCCGGGGAGCTCCTACGAGCAGTACTTC. Translation: CASSPPPGSSYEQYF.

V usage is TRBV19 and J usage is TRBJ1-1; perhaps TRBD1 as D (5 bases). CDR3 length: 14 amino acids. Trimming took off 8 bases at V and 1 base at J, with 14 bases between the two ends. The germline V gene has CDR1 LNHDA and CDR2 SQIVND (reference sequence). CDR3 amino acids: CASRRSGGNTEAFF. As DNA, the CDR3 is TGTGCCAGTCGGAGGTCGGGGGGGAACACTGAAGCTTTCTTT.

This chain joins TRBV6-4 and TRBJ2-3, with D tentatively TRBD2 (5 bases). Per germline, CDR1 MRHNA and CDR2 SNTAGT. Trimming took off 8 bases at V and 2 bases at J, with 11 bases between the two ends. The CDR3 length is 13 residues. CDR3 coding DNA: TGTGCCAGCGGTCGGGAAACCACAGATACGCAGTATTTT. This gives the protein CASGRETTDTQYF.

V and J are TRBV19 and TRBJ2-3, with 13 bases lining up with TRBD2. The CDR3 is made up of 18 amino acids. Germline CDR1 reads LNHDA; CDR2 reads SQIVND (reference sequence). Trimming took 5 bases from V and 2 from J; bases not matched to a gene: 10. CDR3 protein: CASSPRLAGGLFTDTQYF. As DNA, the CDR3 is TGTGCCAGTAGTCCCAGACTAGCGGGGGGACTATTCACAGATACGCAGTATTTT.

CDR3 protein: CSVGTGYTDTQYF. The DNA for the CDR3 is TGCAGCGTTGGGACAGGGTACACAGATACGCAGTATTTT. This sequence joins TRBV29-1 and TRBJ2-3; 8 bases fit TRBD1. From germline, CDR1 is SQVTM and CDR2 ANQGSEA. The CDR3 extends over 13 amino acids. V was pared by 4 bases and J by 2 bases, with 2 bases of the junction left unmatched.